One and the same sample provided the 12 T cell receptor beta chains below, sequenced in a study of radiotherapy plus CTLA-4 blockade in lung cancer. TCRdb's copy holds only in-frame clones and misses some; the assay was immunoSEQ multiplex PCR. The sample includes 70,000 to 95,000 clones, roughly four fifths of them seen just once. The sample was peripheral blood, taken from a patient treated with radiotherapy plus ipilimumab. These receptors all come from a human donor with non-small cell lung cancer that progressed on radiotherapy plus ipilimumab.

Sample share makes this clone medium-sized (0.01 to 0.1%). The chain employs TRBV19 and TRBJ1-2; no definite D call. V lost 0 bases, J lost 1 base, and 9 bases lay in between. The CDR3 covers 15 residues. Germline lookup yields CDR1 LNHDA and CDR2 SQIVND (reference sequence). The CDR3 DNA follows: TGTGCCAGTAGTATAGACTGGGAGCTTAACTATGGCTACACCTTC. Translation gives CASSIDWELNYGYTF. The whole variable domain, filled in from reference TRBV19 and TRBJ1-2, reads DGGITQSPKYLFRKEGQNVTLSCEQNLNHDAMYWYRQDPGQGLRLIYYSQIVNDFQKGDIAEGYSVSREKKESFPLTVTSAQKNPTAFYLCASSIDWELNYGYTFGSGTRLTVV.

CDR3 sequence reads: CASTPGGHYNEQFF. DNA of the CDR3: TGTGCCAGCACCCCGGGGGGCCACTACAATGAGCAGTTCTTC. The rearrangement uses TRBV5-4 and TRBJ2-1; a possible D gene is TRBD2 (7 bases). Germline V gene lookup returns CDR1 SGHNT and CDR2 YYREEE (reference sequence). The V end lost 6 bases, the J end lost 3 bases, and 13 bases lay between the germline ends. This CDR3 region has 14 residues. Supplemented by reference TRBV5-4 and TRBJ2-1, the full variable domain reads ETGVTQSPTHLIKTRGQQVTLRCSSQSGHNTVSWYQQALGQGPQFIFQYYREEENGRGNFPPRFSGLQFPNYSSELNVNALELDDSALYLCASTPGGHYNEQFFGPGTRLTVL.

The genes are TRBV6-5 and TRBJ2-7; D gene ambiguous. The V end lost 4 bases, the J end lost 7 bases, and 8 bases lay between the germline ends. Germline loops: CDR1 MNHEY, CDR2 SVGAGI. This CDR3 has 11 residues. CDR3 in amino acids: CASSSMGEQYF. The CDR3 DNA sequence: TGTGCCAGCAGTTCTATGGGGGAGCAGTACTTC.

This clone was detected once. The rearrangement joins TRBV21-1 to TRBJ2-7; the table assigns TRBD1, which was not confirmed against the DNA. TRBV21-1 is labeled a pseudogene. This CDR3 is built from 14 residues. The CDR3 DNA follows: TGTGCCAGCAGCAACCGGGACAAGACCTACGAGCAGTACTTC. Its translation is CASSNRDKTYEQYF.

J is TRBJ1-1 and V is TRBV6-5; possibly TRBD1 for D (5 bases). This CDR3 comprises 16 residues. V shed 0 bases and J shed 0 bases, with 11 bases lying between them. The V gene's germline CDR1 is MNHEY and CDR2 SVGAGI. The CDR3 bases are TGTGCCAGCAGTTACTCTGCAGGGCGGATGAACACTGAAGCTTTCTTT. It codes for CASSYSAGRMNTEAFF.

The rearrangement uses TRBV2 and TRBJ2-7; D gene uncertain. The V end lost 4 bases, the J end lost 4 bases, and 5 bases lay between the germline ends. The germline V gene has CDR1 SNHLY and CDR2 FYNNEI. This CDR3 comprises 11 residues. The CDR3 protein is CASSVLYEQYF. The CDR3 DNA sequence: TGTGCCAGCAGTGTACTATACGAGCAGTACTTC.

The chain carries TRBV29-1 and TRBJ2-6; maybe TRBD2 (6 bases). The CDR3 contains 16 residues. Per the germline V gene, CDR1 is SQVTM and CDR2 is ANQGSEA. The V end was cut by 4 bases, the J end by 0 bases, with 13 bases between. The CDR3 coding sequence is TGCAGCGTTGCTCTCCACGGGGGCTCTGGGGCCAACGTCCTGACTTTC. Translation: CSVALHGGSGANVLTF.

The chain links TRBV7-8 to TRBJ1-1; TRBD1 might be the D (5 bases). The CDR3 totals 13 residues. Germline assignment: CDR1 SGHVS and CDR2 FQNEAQ. V was pared by 0 bases and J by 11 bases, with 13 bases between. The CDR3: CASSLAGANTAFF. The CDR3 DNA reads TGTGCCAGCAGCTTAGCCGGGGCCAACACCGCTTTCTTT.

This clone was picked up a small number of times. The chain couples TRBV21-1 to TRBJ1-6; the table's D call of TRBD1 was not tested on the DNA. TRBV21-1 is a known pseudogene. CDR3 length: 17 amino acids. The CDR3 sequence: CASSKPWDRRDNSPLHF. DNA for the CDR3: TGTGCCAGCAGCAAACCCTGGGACAGACGGGACAATTCACCCCTCCACTTT.

The rearrangement uses TRBV11-3 and TRBJ1-2, with D tentatively TRBD1 (5 bases). Germline V gene lookup returns CDR1 SGHNT and CDR2 YENEEA. There are 15 residues in the CDR3. V lost 5 bases and J 8 bases, leaving 21 bases between the germline ends. In DNA form, the CDR3 reads TGTGCCAGCAGCGCCCGGACTGCGCGGGAGGGGGGCTACACCTTC. This encodes CASSARTAREGGYTF.

The sample holds one count of this clone. This chain connects TRBV5-1 to TRBJ2-2, with 7 nucleotides matching TRBD1. The CDR3 has 16 residues. Germline values: CDR1 SGHRS, CDR2 YFSETQ. V shed 6 bases, J shed 0 bases, and the junction held 8 bases outside the gene matches. The CDR3 DNA reads as TGCGCCAGCACTCCCTCTAGGGGGCCGAACACCGGGGAGCTGTTTTTT. Its translation is CASTPSRGPNTGELFF. The full variable domain, rest sourced from reference TRBV5-1 and TRBJ2-2, is KAGVTQTPRYLIKTRGQQVTLSCSPISGHRSVSWYQQTPGQGLQFLFEYFSETQRNKGNFPGRFSGRQFSNSRSEMNVSTLELGDSALYLCASTPSRGPNTGELFFGEGSRLTVL.

The J gene is TRBJ2-5, the V gene TRBV13, with 7 bases identical to TRBD2. The CDR3 covers 15 residues. The V and J ends lost 3 bases and 6 bases, in that order; junction bases with no gene match: 10. Germline lookup yields CDR1 PRHDT and CDR2 FYEKMQ (reference sequence). CDR3 protein: CASSLGRGGGQTQYF. For the CDR3, the DNA is TGTGCCAGCAGCTTGGGGAGGGGCGGCGGGCAGACCCAGTACTTC.